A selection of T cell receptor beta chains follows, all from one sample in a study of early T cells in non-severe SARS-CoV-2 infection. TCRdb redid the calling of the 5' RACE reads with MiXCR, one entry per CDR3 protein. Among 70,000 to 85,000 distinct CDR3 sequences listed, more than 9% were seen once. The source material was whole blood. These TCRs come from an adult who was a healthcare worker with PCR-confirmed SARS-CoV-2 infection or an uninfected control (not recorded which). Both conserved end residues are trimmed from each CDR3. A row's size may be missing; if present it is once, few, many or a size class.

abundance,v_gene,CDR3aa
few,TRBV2,ASSEEGFANTGELF
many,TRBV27,ASKGGNTEAF
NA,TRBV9,ASSVDPGTNTEAF
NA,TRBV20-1,SAVILERLKYEQY
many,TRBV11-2,ASSSTLVYEQY
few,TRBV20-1,SAWENTEAF
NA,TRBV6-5,ASAPGQGASGANVLT
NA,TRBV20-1,SAIGRTNTGELF
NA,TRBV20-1,SVYPGTPGEETQY
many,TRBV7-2,ASSLAGTLAGAYNEQF
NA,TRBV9,ASSPGQNNEKLF
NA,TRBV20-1,SAENRASYNEQF
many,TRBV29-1,SAGPWTGGNTGELF
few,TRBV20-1,SARDRRGYTEAF
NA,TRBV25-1,ASSELGTRESYEQY
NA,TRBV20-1,SALGLTGYNEQF
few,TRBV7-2,ASSLDPRQINTIY
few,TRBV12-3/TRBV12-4,ASSPRLAGVGETQY